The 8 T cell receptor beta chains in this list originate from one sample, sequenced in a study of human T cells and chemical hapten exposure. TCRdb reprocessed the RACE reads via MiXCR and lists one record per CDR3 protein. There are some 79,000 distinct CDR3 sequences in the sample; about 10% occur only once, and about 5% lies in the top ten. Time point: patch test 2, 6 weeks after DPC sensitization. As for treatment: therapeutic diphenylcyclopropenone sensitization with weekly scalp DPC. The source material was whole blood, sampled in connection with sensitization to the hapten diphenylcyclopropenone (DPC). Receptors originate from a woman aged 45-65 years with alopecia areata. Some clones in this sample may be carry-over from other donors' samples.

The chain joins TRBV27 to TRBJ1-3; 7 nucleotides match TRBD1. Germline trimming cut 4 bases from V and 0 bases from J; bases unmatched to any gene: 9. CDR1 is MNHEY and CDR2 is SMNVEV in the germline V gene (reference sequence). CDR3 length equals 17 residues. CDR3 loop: CASSSRQGPISGNTIYF. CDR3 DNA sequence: TGTGCCAGCAGTTCGAGACAGGGCCCAATCTCTGGAAACACCATATATTTT.

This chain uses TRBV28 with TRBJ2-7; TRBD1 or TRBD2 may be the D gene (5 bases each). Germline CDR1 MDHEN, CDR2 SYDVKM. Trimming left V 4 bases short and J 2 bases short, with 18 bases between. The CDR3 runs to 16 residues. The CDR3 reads CASSSYIRDGTYEQYF. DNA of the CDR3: TGTGCCAGCAGTTCTTACATCCGGGACGGAACCTACGAGCAGTACTTC.

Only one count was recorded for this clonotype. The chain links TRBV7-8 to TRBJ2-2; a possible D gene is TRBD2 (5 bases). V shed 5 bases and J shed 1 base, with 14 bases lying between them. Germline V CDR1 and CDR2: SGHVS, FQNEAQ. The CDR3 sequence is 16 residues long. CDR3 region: CASSPSGGLNTGELFF. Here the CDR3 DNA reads TGTGCCAGCAGCCCTTCGGGCGGGCTGAACACCGGGGAGCTGTTTTTT.

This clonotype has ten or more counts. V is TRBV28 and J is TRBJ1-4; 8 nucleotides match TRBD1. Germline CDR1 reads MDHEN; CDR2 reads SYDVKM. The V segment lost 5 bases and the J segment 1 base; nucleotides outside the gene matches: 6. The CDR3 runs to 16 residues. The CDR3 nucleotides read TGTGCCAGCAGTCAGACAGGGGTCGTAACTAATGAAAAACTGTTTTTT. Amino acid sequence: CASSQTGVVTNEKLFF.

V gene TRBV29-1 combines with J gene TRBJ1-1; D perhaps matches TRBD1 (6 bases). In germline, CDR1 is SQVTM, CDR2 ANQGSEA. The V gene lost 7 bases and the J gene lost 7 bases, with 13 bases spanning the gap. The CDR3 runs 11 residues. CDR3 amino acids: CSAVGQIEAFF. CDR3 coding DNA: TGCAGCGCAGTCGGACAGATTGAAGCTTTCTTT.

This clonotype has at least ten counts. CDR3 sequence (DNA): TGTGCCAGCAGTAGGGGATCTGGGACCCAGTACTTC. It encodes CASSRGSGTQYF. The chain uses TRBV27 and TRBJ2-5; tentative D call: TRBD1 (5 bases). The CDR3 extends over 12 amino acids. In germline, CDR1 is MNHEY, CDR2 SMNVEV (reference sequence). V lost 5 bases and J lost 7, with 11 bases in between.

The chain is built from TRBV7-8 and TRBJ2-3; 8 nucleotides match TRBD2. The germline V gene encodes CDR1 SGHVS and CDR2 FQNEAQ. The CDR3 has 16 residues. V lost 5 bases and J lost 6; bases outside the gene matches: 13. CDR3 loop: CASSARGAGVADTQYF. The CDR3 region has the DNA TGTGCCAGCAGCGCCCGGGGAGCGGGAGTCGCGGATACGCAGTATTTT.

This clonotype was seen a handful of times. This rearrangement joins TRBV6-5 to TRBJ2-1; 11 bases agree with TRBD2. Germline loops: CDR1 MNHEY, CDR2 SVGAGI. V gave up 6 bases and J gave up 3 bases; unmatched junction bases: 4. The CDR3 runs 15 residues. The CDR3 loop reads CASSLGLAVYNEQFF. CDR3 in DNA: TGTGCCAGCAGCCTGGGACTAGCGGTCTACAATGAGCAGTTCTTC.